These 23 T cell receptor beta chains were all obtained from the same sample, sequenced in a study of human T cells and chemical hapten exposure. Regarding time point: pre-sensitization, week 0. As to treatment: therapeutic diphenylcyclopropenone sensitization with weekly scalp DPC. Extraction yielded total RNA from whole blood (unfractionated). One entry per CDR3 protein, called by TCRdb with MiXCR from the RACE reads. In the table there are approximately 50,000 distinct CDR3 sequences, 9.5% to 10% of which are singletons. Sequenced here: whole blood, sampled in connection with sensitization to the hapten diphenylcyclopropenone (DPC). The receptors were gathered from a woman aged 30 to 39 with alopecia areata. Some clones in this sample may be carry-over from other donors' samples.

A few counts support this clonotype. J is TRBJ1-5 and V is TRBV19; D is undetermined. Trimming cost V 7 bases and J 0 bases, with 7 bases left between them. The V gene's germline CDR1 is LNHDA and CDR2 SQIVND (reference sequence). The CDR3 is made up of 13 amino acids. The CDR3 DNA is TGTGCCAGTACGGGTTATAGCAATCAGCCCCAGCATTTT. Its translation is CASTGYSNQPQHF.

In this sample, this clonotype turned up many times. Here the CDR3 DNA reads TGTGCCAGCAGCCACCGACTAGCCCCCGGGGAGCTGTTTTTT. Translation gives CASSHRLAPGELFF. This sequence joins TRBV2 and TRBJ2-2, with TRBD2 matching 7 bases. Germline CDR1 reads SNHLY; CDR2 reads FYNNEI. This CDR3 has 14 amino acids. Trimming at V came to 6 bases and at J to 6 bases, leaving 7 bases not matched to a gene.

The chain combines TRBV7-2 with TRBJ2-7; TRBD2 matches at 9 bases. Per germline, CDR1 SGHTA and CDR2 FQGNSA. J was trimmed by 2 bases and V by 4 bases; bases with no gene match: 6. The CDR3 has 15 residues. CDR3 region: CASSSPGTSPYEQYF. CDR3 in DNA: TGTGCCAGCAGCTCGCCCGGGACTAGCCCCTACGAGCAGTACTTC.

This clonotype has a handful of counts. The gene calls are TRBV12-3 or TRBV12-4 and TRBJ2-7; possibly TRBD2 for D (6 bases). This CDR3 comprises 12 residues. Trimming pared 8 bases from V and 6 bases from J, leaving 14 bases between. CDR3 bases: TGTGCCAGCGGAGGTAGCGGCCCCGAGCAGTACTTC. It is translated as CASGGSGPEQYF.

This clonotype was counted ten times or more. The chain couples TRBV4-1 to TRBJ2-3, with D unresolved. The V and J ends lost 0 bases and 3 bases respectively, with 10 bases between them. CDR3 length equals 15 residues. Germline values: CDR1 MGHRA, CDR2 YSYEKL. The CDR3 spells CASSQESLPTDTQYF. As DNA, the CDR3 is TGCGCCAGCAGCCAAGAATCCCTCCCTACAGATACGCAGTATTTT.

This clonotype occurred many times. This rearrangement joins TRBV6-6 to TRBJ1-6; no firm D call. Germline lookup yields CDR1 MNHNY and CDR2 SVGAGI (reference sequence). The CDR3 contains 14 residues. The V and J ends lost 9 bases and 3 bases respectively, with 12 bases between them. The CDR3 DNA reads TGTGCCAGTTGGACGGATGACTATAATTCACCCCTCCACTTT. Its translation is CASWTDDYNSPLHF.

The sample holds a few counts of this clonotype. The V gene is TRBV6-2 or TRBV6-3, the J gene TRBJ2-7, with D possibly TRBD1 on 6 matching bases. There are 15 residues in the CDR3. Per the germline V gene, CDR1 is MNHEY and CDR2 is SVGEGT. The V end was cut by 5 bases, the J end by 5 bases, with 19 bases between. The CDR3 bases are TGTGCCAGCAGTAATCGGCGGAACAGGGCTGACGAGCAGTACTTC. Amino acid sequence: CASSNRRNRADEQYF.

This clonotype has at least ten counts. The chain combines TRBV12-3 or TRBV12-4 with TRBJ1-5, with D perhaps matching TRBD1 (6 bases). The CDR3 is 14 amino acids. V gave up 1 base and J gave up 4 bases, with 8 bases separating them. The CDR3 protein is CASSLGQGNQPQHF. The DNA for the CDR3 is TGTGCCAGCAGTTTAGGCCAGGGGAATCAGCCCCAGCATTTT.

This clonotype was seen ten or more times. The chain couples TRBV4-1 to TRBJ2-7, with D perhaps matching TRBD2 (6 bases). CDR3 size: 14 residues. Looked up from germline, CDR1 is MGHRA and CDR2 is YSYEKL. Trimming pared 1 base from V and 3 bases from J, leaving 10 bases between. CDR3 sequence (DNA): TGCGCCAGCAGCCAAGGGACTACGTACTACGAGCAGTACTTC. Translated, it gives CASSQGTTYYEQYF.

The chain joins TRBV11-2 to TRBJ2-4; D perhaps matches TRBD1 (6 bases). Trimming left V 2 bases short and J 3 bases short, with 17 bases between. Germline CDR1 is SGHAT and CDR2 is FQNNGV. The CDR3 is 17 residues long. CDR3 residues: CASSLLGGSTGKNIQYF. Here the CDR3 DNA reads TGTGCCAGCAGCTTACTAGGGGGATCAACCGGCAAAAACATTCAGTACTTC.

The chain couples TRBV7-2 to TRBJ2-3; 7 bases match TRBD2. Germline V gene data show CDR1 as SGHTA and CDR2 as FQGNSA. The CDR3 is made up of 15 amino acids. J was trimmed by 6 bases and V by 3 bases; bases with no gene match: 9. Here the CDR3 DNA reads TGTGCCAGCAGCTTGTCGCAGGCGGGGGTCGATACGCAGTATTTT. Residues: CASSLSQAGVDTQYF.

This clonotype has more than one count but fewer than ten. This may be a read error, as it is one base from a much larger clone. J is TRBJ1-2 and V is TRBV29-1, with D unresolved. The CDR3 is 8 residues long. The ends were cut back, 7 bases at V and 7 bases at J, with 4 bases in the middle. Germline-derived CDR1 and CDR2 are SQVTM and ANQGSEA. The CDR3 spells CSGGGYTF. CDR3 in DNA: TGCAGCGGTGGTGGCTACACCTTC.

In this sample, this clonotype turned up many times. CDR3 nucleotide sequence: TGCAGTGCTAACCAGGGCTACGAGCAGTACTTC. It yields the protein CSANQGYEQYF. The chain couples TRBV20-1 to TRBJ2-7, with a tentative D call TRBD1 (5 bases). The CDR3 is 11 residues long. Trimming took 4 bases from V and 3 from J, leaving 7 bases between them. CDR1 is DFQATT, CDR2 SNEGSKA, per germline (reference sequence).

This clonotype appeared many times. This chain connects TRBV19 to TRBJ2-1; TRBD2 matches at 11 bases. Germline-derived CDR1 and CDR2 are LNHDA and SQIVND (reference sequence). V was pared by 5 bases and J by 0 bases, with 6 bases of the junction left unmatched. This CDR3 comprises 17 residues. The chain's CDR3 is CASSSGLAVSSYNEQFF. The CDR3 DNA is TGTGCCAGTAGTTCGGGACTAGCGGTGAGCTCCTACAATGAGCAGTTCTTC. The complete variable domain, with remaining parts taken from reference TRBV19 and TRBJ2-1, reads DGGITQSPKYLFRKEGQNVTLSCEQNLNHDAMYWYRQDPGQGLRLIYYSQIVNDFQKGDIAEGYSVSREKKESFPLTVTSAQKNPTAFYLCASSSGLAVSSYNEQFFGPGTRLTVL.

Only a few counts were recorded for this clonotype. An end of the junction does not agree with germline; a read error may underlie this. The V and J genes are TRBV4-2 and TRBJ2-2, with TRBD2 identical over 8 bases. Germline lookup yields CDR1 LGHNA and CDR2 YNFKEQ. The CDR3 has 16 residues. CDR3: CASSQDPGGDTGELFF. CDR3 DNA sequence: TGCGCCAGCAGCCAAGATCCCGGGGGGGACACCGGGGAGCTGTTTTTT.

This sequence joins TRBV3-1 and TRBJ2-1, with a tentative D call TRBD2 (6 bases). V lost 2 bases and J lost 4, with 15 bases in between. The CDR3 has 16 amino acids. Germline values: CDR1 LGHDT, CDR2 YNNKEL (reference sequence). This CDR3 reads CASSQNGAGRYNEQFF. The CDR3 DNA reads as TGTGCCAGCAGCCAAAATGGGGCGGGGAGATACAATGAGCAGTTCTTC.

This clonotype was observed at least ten times. The rearrangement joins TRBV13 to TRBJ1-5; D remains ambiguous. This CDR3 contains 14 residues. Germline V gene sequence: CDR1 PRHDT, CDR2 FYEKMQ (reference sequence). The V and J ends lost 0 bases and 2 bases respectively, with 5 bases between them. CDR3 bases: TGTGCCAGCAGCTTAGGCCTGGGCAATCAGCCCCAGCATTTT. Encoded protein: CASSLGLGNQPQHF. Filled out from reference TRBV13 and TRBJ1-5, the complete variable domain reads AAGVIQSPRHLIKEKRETATLKCYPIPRHDTVYWYQQGPGQDPQFLISFYEKMQSDKGSIPDRFSAQQFSDYHSELNMSSLELGDSALYFCASSLGLGNQPQHFGDGTRLSIL.

This clonotype was observed at least ten times. J is TRBJ2-7 and V is TRBV4-3; D not certain. Germline values: CDR1 LGHNA, CDR2 YSLEER. The germline V and J ends were trimmed by 4 bases and 1 base, with 11 bases remaining between them. This CDR3 spans 14 amino acids. CDR3 amino acids: CASSPFLNSYEQYF. The CDR3 DNA is TGCGCCAGCAGCCCTTTTCTCAATTCCTACGAGCAGTACTTC.

This clonotype was seen a few times. The V call is TRBV13, the J call TRBJ2-7, with a weak D call TRBD2 (5 bases). The CDR3 is 15 amino acids. The germline V gene encodes CDR1 PRHDT and CDR2 FYEKMQ (reference sequence). V was pared by 5 bases and J by 1 base, with 15 bases between. The CDR3 region is CASSQQYGESYEQYF. The CDR3 DNA is TGTGCCAGCAGCCAACAATACGGGGAATCCTACGAGCAGTACTTC.

The rearrangement joins TRBV12-3 or TRBV12-4 to TRBJ2-5, with unresolved D. Trimming removed 6 bases at V and 4 bases at J, with 9 bases between. The CDR3 sequence is 12 residues long. The CDR3 sequence is CASRPETETQYF. CDR3 DNA sequence: TGTGCCAGCAGGCCTGAAACAGAGACCCAGTACTTC.

The chain couples TRBV11-2 to TRBJ2-3; TRBD1 might be the D (6 bases). The germline V gene encodes CDR1 SGHAT and CDR2 FQNNGV. V lost 6 bases and J lost 0, with 13 bases in between. The CDR3 is 15 amino acids. The DNA of the CDR3 is TGTGCCAGCAGAATCCGGGACACTAGCACAGATACGCAGTATTTT. Its translation: CASRIRDTSTDTQYF.

This clonotype was detected a few times. V gene TRBV14 combines with J gene TRBJ2-7, with D hard to call. Germline values: CDR1 SGHDN, CDR2 FVKESK. The CDR3 loop spans 12 amino acids. The V end lost 4 bases, the J end lost 4 bases, and 8 bases lay between the germline ends. This chain's CDR3 is CASSPLGYEQYF. CDR3 sequence (DNA): TGTGCCAGCAGCCCTTTAGGGTACGAGCAGTACTTC.

This clonotype was found a few times. The DNA for the CDR3 is TGTGCCAGCAGCTGGGGAACTAGTCAGCCCCAGCATTTT. This codes for CASSWGTSQPQHF. The V gene is TRBV5-6, the J gene TRBJ1-5, with D uncertain. Germline V gene data show CDR1 as SGHDT and CDR2 as YYEEEE. The CDR3 runs to 13 residues. The germline V and J ends were trimmed by 3 bases and 6 bases, with 10 bases remaining between them.